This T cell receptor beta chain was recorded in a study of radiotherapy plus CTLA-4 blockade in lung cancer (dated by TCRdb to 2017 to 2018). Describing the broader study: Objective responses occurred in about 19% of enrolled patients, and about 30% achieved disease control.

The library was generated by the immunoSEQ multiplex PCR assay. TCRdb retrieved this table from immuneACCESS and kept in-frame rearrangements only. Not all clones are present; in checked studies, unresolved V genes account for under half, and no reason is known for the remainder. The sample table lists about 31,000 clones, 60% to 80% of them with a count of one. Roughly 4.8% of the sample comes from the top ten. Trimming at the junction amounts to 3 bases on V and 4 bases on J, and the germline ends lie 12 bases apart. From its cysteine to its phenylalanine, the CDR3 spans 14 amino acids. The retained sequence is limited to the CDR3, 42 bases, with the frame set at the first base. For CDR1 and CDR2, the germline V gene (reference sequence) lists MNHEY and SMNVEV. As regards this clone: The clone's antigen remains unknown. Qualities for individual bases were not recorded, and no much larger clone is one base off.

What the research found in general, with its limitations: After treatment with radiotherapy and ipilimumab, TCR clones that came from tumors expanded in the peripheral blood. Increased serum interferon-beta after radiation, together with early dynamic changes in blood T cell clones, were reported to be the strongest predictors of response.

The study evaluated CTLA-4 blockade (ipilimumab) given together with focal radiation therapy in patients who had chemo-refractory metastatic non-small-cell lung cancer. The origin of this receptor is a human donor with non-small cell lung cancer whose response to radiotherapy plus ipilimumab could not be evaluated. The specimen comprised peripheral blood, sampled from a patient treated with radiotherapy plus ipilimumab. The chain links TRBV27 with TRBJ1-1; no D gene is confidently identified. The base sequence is TGTGCCAGCAGTTTTTACTTGGAGTCCACTGAAGCTTTCTTT. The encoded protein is CASSFYLESTEAFF.